The sequence of this TCR beta chain was determined in a study of CD4+ T cells in melanoma. TCRdb's copy holds only in-frame clones and misses some; the assay was immunoSEQ multiplex PCR. The sample carries 110,000 to 150,000 clones, about nine tenths recorded once. This CDR3 has 13 amino acids. CDR1 and CDR2 (germline): SGHTA, FQGNSA. Between the trimmed V and J ends, which lost 5 bases and 2 bases, there was a span of 8 bases. This chain joins TRBV7-2 and TRBJ2-3; D perhaps matches TRBD2 (6 bases). The sequence was collected from a human donor with melanoma. CDR3 bases: TGTGCCAGCAGCGGGGACTTCACAGATACGCAGTATTTT. It is translated as CASSGDFTDTQYF. The entire variable domain, with the rest obtained from reference TRBV7-2 and TRBJ2-3, is as follows: GAGVSQSPSNKVTEKGKDVELRCDPISGHTALYWYRQSLGQGLEFLIYFQGNSAPDKSGLPSDRFSAERTGGSVSTLTIQRTQQEDSAVYLCASSGDFTDTQYFGPGTRLTVL.